These 25 T cell receptor beta chains share one sample of origin, sequenced in a study of CD8 T cells in Susac syndrome. Reverse transcription of roughly 0.45 to 1 ug RNA used random hexamers. One entry per CDR3 protein, called by TCRdb with MiXCR from the immunoSEQ multiplex PCR reads. The profile shows approximately 200,000 distinct CDR3 sequences, roughly 94% of them singletons. Sample: CD4+ T cells from PBMCs. The source of these receptors is a human donor with multiple sclerosis.

This chain links TRBV3-1 with TRBJ1-4; D might be TRBD1 (6 bases). V shed 1 base and J shed 7 bases, with 13 bases lying between them. The CDR3 contains 15 residues. Per germline, CDR1 LGHDT and CDR2 YNNKEL (reference sequence). CDR3 DNA: TGTGCCAGCAGCCAAGGCTTCGGGGGCAGTGAAAAACTGTTTTTT. Translation gives CASSQGFGGSEKLFF.

This clonotype appeared once. The chain carries TRBV20-1 and TRBJ2-5; 7 bases line up with TRBD1. The CDR3 loop spans 14 amino acids. Germline-derived CDR1 and CDR2 are DFQATT and SNEGSKA (reference sequence). The trim removed 1 base at V and 5 bases at J, leaving 7 bases unmatched. In nucleotides, the CDR3 is TGCAGTGCTAGAGGCCCGACAGGGCGGGAGACCCAGTACTTC. This sequence encodes CSARGPTGRETQYF.

The CDR3 reads CATTGTWNTGELFF. The CDR3, as DNA: TGTGCCACCACCGGGACATGGAACACCGGGGAGCTGTTTTTT. The chain joins TRBV6-1 to TRBJ2-2; TRBD1 is a possible D gene (6 bases). This CDR3 spans 14 amino acids. Trimming removed 10 bases from V and 1 base from J, with 13 bases in between. Germline CDR1 and CDR2: MNHNS and SASEGT.

The rearrangement joins TRBV18 to TRBJ1-5, with TRBD1 as a possible D gene (6 bases). This CDR3 has 13 amino acids. From germline, CDR1 is KGHSH and CDR2 LQKENI. Trimming took off 5 bases at V and 7 bases at J, with 12 bases between the two ends. CDR3 sequence: CASSAGEAQPQHF. CDR3 coding DNA: TGTGCCAGCTCAGCAGGGGAGGCCCAGCCCCAGCATTTT.

The V gene is TRBV20-1, the J gene TRBJ1-5; possible D gene TRBD1, 6 bases. CDR3 length: 11 residues. Germline CDR1 is DFQATT and CDR2 is SNEGSKA (reference sequence). The V gene lost 6 bases and the J gene lost 7 bases, with 10 bases spanning the gap. The CDR3 DNA reads TGCAGTGCGGCAGGGGACCAGCCCCAGCATTTT. It yields the protein CSAAGDQPQHF.

This rearrangement joins TRBV2 to TRBJ2-5, with D possibly called TRBD1 or TRBD2 (5 bases each). Trimming stripped 4 bases from V and 5 bases from J, with 11 bases between. From germline, CDR1 is SNHLY and CDR2 FYNNEI. There are 13 residues in the CDR3. The CDR3 DNA reads TGTGCCAGCAGTGGGGACCCGGGGGAGACCCAGTACTTC. It translates to CASSGDPGETQYF.

V and J are TRBV3-1 and TRBJ2-2, with 7 bases aligning to TRBD1. The J segment lost 4 bases and the V segment lost 6 bases, leaving 8 bases of the junction unmatched. Per germline, CDR1 LGHDT and CDR2 YNNKEL (reference sequence). This CDR3 region has 15 residues. In DNA form, the CDR3 reads TGTGCCAGCAGAAAGACAGGGTCGAGCACCGGGGAGCTGTTTTTT. Its translation is CASRKTGSSTGELFF.

This chain joins TRBV20-1 and TRBJ1-2; D is ambiguous. CDR1 and CDR2 (germline): DFQATT, SNEGSKA (reference sequence). Trimming removed 6 bases at V and 2 bases at J, with 13 bases between. CDR3 length equals 13 residues. CDR3 nucleotides: TGCAGTGCGCCTGGTCGGGGAAACTATGGCTACACCTTC. Amino acids: CSAPGRGNYGYTF.

V and J are TRBV5-1 and TRBJ2-7; possible D gene TRBD2, 7 bases. V was cut by 4 bases and J by 5 bases, with 19 bases left in between. The CDR3 length is 15 residues. The germline CDR1 and CDR2 sequences are SGHRS and YFSETQ. CDR3 sequence: CASSQARGAQNEQYF. CDR3 coding DNA: TGCGCCAGCAGCCAAGCTCGGGGGGCGCAAAACGAGCAGTACTTC.

The chain has TRBV7-9 and TRBJ1-1; D not certain. The CDR3 spans 13 residues. CDR1 SEHNR and CDR2 FQNEAQ come from the germline V gene (reference sequence). V lost 8 bases, J lost 3 bases, and 13 bases lay in between. DNA of the CDR3: TGTGCCAGCTCGCTATTGGCAGACACTGAAGCTTTCTTT. This translates into CASSLLADTEAFF. The variable domain in full, completed from reference TRBV7-9 and TRBJ1-1, reads DTGVSQNPRHKITKRGQNVTFRCDPISEHNRLYWYRQTLGQGPEFLTYFQNEAQLEKSRLLSDRFSAERPKGSFSTLEIQRTEQGDSAMYLCASSLLADTEAFFGQGTRLTVV.

The rearrangement joins TRBV10-3 to TRBJ2-7, with 9 nucleotides matching TRBD1. After removal of 3 bases from V and 0 bases from J, the junction contained 6 bases not matched to a gene. This CDR3 comprises 16 residues. The V gene's germline CDR1 is ENHRY and CDR2 SYGVKD. The CDR3 sequence: CAISETGTGSSYEQYV. As DNA, the CDR3 is TGTGCCATCAGTGAAACCGGGACAGGGAGCTCCTACGAGCAGTACGTC.

The rearrangement uses TRBV18 and TRBJ2-1, with TRBD2 as a possible D gene (5 bases). V was pared by 6 bases and J by 7 bases, with 7 bases between. Germline V gene sequence: CDR1 KGHSH, CDR2 LQKENI. The CDR3 spans 11 residues. The CDR3 coding sequence is TGTGCCAGCTCGGGAGAAAATGAGCAGTTCTTC. Its protein is CASSGENEQFF.

The V gene is TRBV29-1, the J gene TRBJ1-2, with 7 positions matching TRBD1. Germline lookup yields CDR1 SQVTM and CDR2 ANQGSEA. The CDR3 runs to 12 residues. The trim removed 6 bases at V and 6 bases at J, leaving 7 bases unmatched. CDR3 DNA sequence: TGCAGCGTGATGGACAGGCGGGATGGCTACACCTTC. As protein: CSVMDRRDGYTF. The full variable domain, rest sourced from reference TRBV29-1 and TRBJ1-2, is SAVISQKPSRDICQRGTSLTIQCQVDSQVTMMFWYRQQPGQSLTLIATANQGSEATYESGFVIDKFPISRPNLTFSTLTVSNMSPEDSSIYLCSVMDRRDGYTFGSGTRLTVV.

The chain combines TRBV12-3 or TRBV12-4 with TRBJ2-5; TRBD2 is a possible D gene (5 bases). The germline V and J ends were trimmed by 1 base and 1 base, with 7 bases remaining between them. The CDR3 contains 14 residues. The CDR3 is CASSLGEIQETQYF. CDR3 DNA sequence: TGTGCCAGCAGTTTAGGGGAGATCCAAGAGACCCAGTACTTC.

The rearrangement links TRBV29-1 to TRBJ1-6; D gene uncertain. Germline CDR1 and CDR2: SQVTM and ANQGSEA. The germline V and J ends were trimmed by 7 bases and 6 bases, with 13 bases remaining between them. The length of the CDR3 is 13 residues. For the CDR3, the DNA is TGCAGCGCAATGATTACAGCTAATTCACCCCTCCACTTT. Amino acid sequence: CSAMITANSPLHF.

V usage is TRBV5-1 and J usage is TRBJ2-1; D unresolved. The J call is uncertain, as TRBJ2-7 better fits the DNA end. This CDR3 spans 15 amino acids. Germline V gene data show CDR1 as SGHRS and CDR2 as YFSETQ. Here the CDR3 reads CASSPSWQVPYEQYF. The CDR3 bases are TGCGCCAGCAGCCCATCGTGGCAGGTTCCCTACGAGCAGTACTTC.

V usage is TRBV6-1 and J usage is TRBJ1-2, with a possible D match to TRBD1 (6 bases). In germline, CDR1 is MNHNS, CDR2 SASEGT. V lost 2 bases, J lost 6 bases, and 16 bases lay in between. The CDR3 has 15 residues. The CDR3 DNA follows: TGTGCCAGCAGTGAATTTGGGGGCCGTCAGGATGGCTACACCTTC. The encoded protein is CASSEFGGRQDGYTF.

The CDR3 DNA reads TGTGCCTGGAGTGGAAACCGACTAGGGACCCAGTACTTC. Residues: CAWSGNRLGTQYF. V gene TRBV30 combines with J gene TRBJ2-5, with a possible D match to TRBD2 (6 bases). The CDR3 runs 13 residues. Germline V gene data show CDR1 as GTSNPN and CDR2 as SVGIG (reference sequence). The germline V and J ends were trimmed by 1 base and 7 bases, with 13 bases remaining between them.

CDR3 DNA sequence: TGTGCCATCGCCGGCCGGGGGGACACAGATACGCAGTATTTT. It codes for CAIAGRGDTDTQYF. V gene TRBV10-3 combines with J gene TRBJ2-3; TRBD2 matches 7 bases. CDR1 is ENHRY and CDR2 is SYGVKD in the germline V gene. The ends lost 8 bases at V and 2 bases at J; junction bases unmatched: 7. The CDR3 contains 14 residues.

This chain connects TRBV30 to TRBJ2-6; no clear D. Germline V gene lookup returns CDR1 GTSNPN and CDR2 SVGIG (reference sequence). The ends were cut back, 5 bases at V and 0 bases at J, with 17 bases in the middle. This CDR3 has 17 amino acids. The CDR3 DNA reads as TGTGCCTGGCACAATAAGGCCCCAAACTCTGGGGCCAACGTCCTGACTTTC. This codes for CAWHNKAPNSGANVLTF.

This chain connects TRBV14 to TRBJ1-5; perhaps TRBD1 as D (5 bases). The germline V gene encodes CDR1 SGHDN and CDR2 FVKESK. The CDR3 loop spans 17 amino acids. Trimming took off 4 bases at V and 2 bases at J, with 18 bases between the two ends. The CDR3 reads CASSRAGSREGNQPQHF. The CDR3 nucleotides are TGTGCCAGCAGCCGAGCAGGGAGTCGGGAAGGCAATCAGCCCCAGCATTTT.

V and J are TRBV3-1 and TRBJ2-5; no clear D. With 0 bases removed from V and 5 bases from J, the gap between germline ends came to 10 bases. The CDR3 loop spans 14 amino acids. Germline-derived CDR1 and CDR2 are LGHDT and YNNKEL (reference sequence). The CDR3 sequence: CASSQEATMETQYF. The CDR3 bases are TGTGCCAGCAGCCAAGAGGCCACCATGGAGACCCAGTACTTC.

The chain links TRBV6-5 to TRBJ2-7; D might be TRBD2 (6 bases). Per the germline V gene, CDR1 is MNHEY and CDR2 is SVGAGI. V lost 5 bases, J lost 3 bases, and 17 bases lay in between. This CDR3 spans 15 amino acids. DNA for the CDR3: TGTGCCAGCAGTCGCCTTAGCGGTCCTGGCTACGAGCAGTACTTC. Translating gives CASSRLSGPGYEQYF.

A single count supports this clonotype. The chain recombines TRBV27 with TRBJ2-3; the D is unclear. Deletions cut 8 bases from V and 5 bases from J, with 2 bases between. The CDR3 has 9 residues. The germline V gene encodes CDR1 MNHEY and CDR2 SMNVEV (reference sequence). In nucleotides, the CDR3 is TGTGCCAGCCTAGATACGCAGTATTTT. Its protein product is CASLDTQYF.

The V gene is TRBV20-1, the J gene TRBJ2-1, with D perhaps matching TRBD1 (5 bases). The germline V gene has CDR1 DFQATT and CDR2 SNEGSKA (reference sequence). The CDR3 spans 16 residues. V lost 4 bases and J 7 bases, leaving 23 bases between the germline ends. The CDR3 is CSATLRQSGGGNEQFF. CDR3 DNA sequence: TGCAGTGCTACTCTAAGACAGTCCGGTGGTGGAAATGAGCAGTTCTTC.